Listed here is a single T cell receptor beta chain. Its matching antigen is unknown. The entry originates in a study of neurological immune-mediated disorders. This CDR3 has 15 amino acids. Trimming took 6 bases from V and 6 from J; bases not matched to a gene: 12. The study drew its healthy controls from blood bank volunteers in Maryland, USA. 5'RACE with 10-nucleotide random UMIs generated the cDNA. Each CDR3 protein gets one entry after TCRdb re-called the 5' RACE reads with MiXCR. The sample lists around 40,000 distinct CDR3 sequences; about 12% were seen once. Findings and caveats of the study: HTLV-1-associated myelopathy led in TCR clonal expansion, while multiple sclerosis ranked lowest, below healthy controls.

The chain carries TRBV12-3 or TRBV12-4 and TRBJ2-7; 9 nucleotides match TRBD1. Sequenced: PBMCs. The receptor's source is a female donor in good health. CDR3 sequence reads: CASSLGTGMSREQYF. The CDR3 coding sequence is TGTGCCAGCAGCCTGGGGACAGGGATGTCCCGCGAGCAGTACTTC.